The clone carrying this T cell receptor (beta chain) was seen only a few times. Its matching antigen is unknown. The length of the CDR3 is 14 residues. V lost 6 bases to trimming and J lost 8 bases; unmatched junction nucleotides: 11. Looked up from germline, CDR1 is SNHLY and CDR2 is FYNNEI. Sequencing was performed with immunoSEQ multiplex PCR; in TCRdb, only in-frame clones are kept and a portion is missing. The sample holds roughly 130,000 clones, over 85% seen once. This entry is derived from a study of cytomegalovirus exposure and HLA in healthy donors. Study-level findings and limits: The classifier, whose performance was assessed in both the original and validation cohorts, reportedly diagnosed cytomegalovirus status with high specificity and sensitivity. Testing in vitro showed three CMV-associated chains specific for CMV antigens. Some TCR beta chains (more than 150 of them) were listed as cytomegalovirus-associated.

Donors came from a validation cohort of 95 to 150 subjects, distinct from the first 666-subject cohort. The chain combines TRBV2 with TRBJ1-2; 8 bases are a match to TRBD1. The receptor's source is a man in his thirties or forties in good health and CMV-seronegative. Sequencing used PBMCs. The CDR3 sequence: CASRGTGGADGYTF. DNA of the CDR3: TGTGCCAGCAGGGGTACAGGGGGAGCTGACGGCTACACCTTC.